These 7 T cell receptor beta chains came from one sample sequenced in a study of shared clonotypes between healthy human individuals. The naive CD8 fraction comprised CD45RO-negative cells positively selected for CCR7 and excluded terminally differentiated effector memory CD45RA+ cells. Clones were sequenced by immunoSEQ multiplex PCR, and TCRdb holds only the in-frame ones, with some missing. The sample shows roughly 2,000,000 clones, around 95% of them seen only once. The sample taken for sequencing was naive CD8+ T cells from PBMCs. These receptor sequences come from a man aged 18 to 30 in good health. Some clones in this sample may be carry-over from other donors' samples.

This chain joins TRBV7-3 and TRBJ2-3; D might be TRBD2 (6 bases). CDR3 length: 15 amino acids. The germline V gene encodes CDR1 SGHTA and CDR2 FQGTGA. V was clipped by 5 bases and J by 1 base, with 13 bases between them. The CDR3 loop is CASSQMASGTDTQYF. The CDR3 bases are TGTGCCAGCAGCCAAATGGCTAGCGGCACAGATACGCAGTATTTT.

The chain joins TRBV27 to TRBJ2-1; 9 positions agree with TRBD1. Germline CDR1 and CDR2: MNHEY and SMNVEV (reference sequence). The V and J ends lost 8 bases and 0 bases, in that order; junction bases with no gene match: 17. The CDR3 extends over 19 amino acids. The CDR3 coding sequence is TGTGCCAGCGCGCCGGGACAGGGAAAGACAGCACACTCCTACAATGAGCAGTTCTTC. It translates to CASAPGQGKTAHSYNEQFF.

The chain recombines TRBV7-6 with TRBJ2-1; D perhaps matches TRBD1 (5 bases). Looked up from germline, CDR1 is SGHVS and CDR2 is FNYEAQ. The CDR3 runs 13 residues. Trimming removed 5 bases from V and 4 bases from J, with 9 bases in between. CDR3 nucleotides: TGTGCCAGCAGCGGCGACAGTTACAATGAGCAGTTCTTC. It codes for CASSGDSYNEQFF.

The CDR3: CASNSQPEAFF. The CDR3 bases are TGTGCCAGCAATAGTCAGCCTGAAGCTTTCTTT. The chain joins TRBV7-9 to TRBJ1-1; D remains unclear. Trimming removed 7 bases at V and 6 bases at J, with 9 bases between. This CDR3 contains 11 residues. Looked up from germline, CDR1 is SEHNR and CDR2 is FQNEAQ (reference sequence).

This rearrangement joins TRBV7-9 to TRBJ2-1, with D maybe TRBD2 (6 bases). This CDR3 is 16 amino acids long. The V gene's germline CDR1 is SEHNR and CDR2 FQNEAQ (reference sequence). V shed 5 bases and J shed 7 bases, with 21 bases lying between them. CDR3 nucleotides: TGTGCCAGCAGCCCCCCTATTACGGGAGCTAGGAATGAGCAGTTCTTC. It yields the protein CASSPPITGARNEQFF.

The chain uses TRBV4-2 and TRBJ1-2, with unresolved D. In germline, CDR1 is LGHNA, CDR2 YNFKEQ. The CDR3 runs 14 residues. V dropped 2 bases and J dropped 1 base, with 8 bases sitting between them. The CDR3 DNA reads as TGTGCCAGCAGCCAACTGACATTTAACTATGGCTACACCTTC. Encoded protein: CASSQLTFNYGYTF.

The chain links TRBV19 to TRBJ2-5, with 8 bases identical to TRBD2. Germline V gene lookup returns CDR1 LNHDA and CDR2 SQIVND (reference sequence). V shed 4 bases and J 5 bases; nucleotides not matched to a gene: 18. The CDR3 is made up of 18 amino acids. In DNA form, the CDR3 reads TGTGCCAGTAGTACCCCCCCAACGGGAGGGCCGGATTGGGAGACCCAGTACTTC. Translation gives CASSTPPTGGPDWETQYF. Looking up the rest from reference TRBV19 and TRBJ2-5 gives the full variable domain: DGGITQSPKYLFRKEGQNVTLSCEQNLNHDAMYWYRQDPGQGLRLIYYSQIVNDFQKGDIAEGYSVSREKKESFPLTVTSAQKNPTAFYLCASSTPPTGGPDWETQYFGPGTRLLVL.